The T cell receptor beta chain under discussion was sequenced for a study of T cell changes during pregnancy in multiple sclerosis. Here immunoSEQ multiplex PCR was the method, and the copy in TCRdb shows in-frame clones only, minus some. The sample has approximately 130,000 clones, around 95% seen once; the top ten hold over 0.35%. The CDR3 is made up of 16 amino acids. Germline trimming cut 4 bases from V and 3 bases from J; bases unmatched to any gene: 6. Germline V gene data show CDR1 as SGHTS and CDR2 as YDEGEE. The sequencing here drew on peripheral blood, taken after pregnancy. This clonotype originated in a female donor with multiple sclerosis, enrolled in a pregnancy study. This rearrangement joins TRBV5-8 to TRBJ2-3, with TRBD2 matching 12 bases. Here the CDR3 DNA reads TGTGCCAGCAGCATGACTAGCGGGAGACGGACAGATACGCAGTATTTT. It yields the protein CASSMTSGRRTDTQYF.